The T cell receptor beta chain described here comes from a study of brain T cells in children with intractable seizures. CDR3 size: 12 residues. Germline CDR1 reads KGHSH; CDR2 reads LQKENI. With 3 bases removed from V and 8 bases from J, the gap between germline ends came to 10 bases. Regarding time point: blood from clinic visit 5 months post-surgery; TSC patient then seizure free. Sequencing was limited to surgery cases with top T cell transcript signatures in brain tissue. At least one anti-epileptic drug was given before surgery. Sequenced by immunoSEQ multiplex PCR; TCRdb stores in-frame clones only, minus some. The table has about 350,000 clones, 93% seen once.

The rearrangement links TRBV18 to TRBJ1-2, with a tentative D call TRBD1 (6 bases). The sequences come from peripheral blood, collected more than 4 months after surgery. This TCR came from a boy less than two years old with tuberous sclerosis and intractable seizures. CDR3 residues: CASSPTQGGYTF. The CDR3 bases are TGTGCCAGCTCACCGACACAGGGAGGCTACACCTTC.